This T cell receptor (beta chain) was sequenced during a study of blood T cell repertoires in COVID-19. Germline loops: CDR1 MNHEY, CDR2 SVGAGI. The CDR3 has 13 amino acids. The V segment lost 5 bases and the J segment 5 bases; nucleotides outside the gene matches: 5. Clones were sequenced by immunoSEQ multiplex PCR, and TCRdb holds only the in-frame ones, with some missing. The sample lists 250,000 or so clones, approximately 85% occurring once. Participants reported their clinical history, and cohort assignment relied on those reports. Donors in Cohort 3 counted as recovered after two negative PCRs, clearance, or symptom resolution.

V is TRBV6-5 and J is TRBJ2-7, with 8 bases lining up with TRBD1. This clonotype originated in a woman in her fifties or sixties who had recovered from COVID-19. The sample consisted of PBMCs or T cells enriched from blood (not recorded which). The DNA for the CDR3 is TGTGCCAGCAGTCGACAGGGGATGGACGAGCAGTACTTC. Protein product: CASSRQGMDEQYF.